The subject of this entry is one TCR beta chain. Assay: immunoSEQ multiplex PCR; the TCRdb copy retains only in-frame clones and omits some. The data show 700,000 to 750,000 clones, 80% to 90% seen once. These data originate in a study of shared T cell receptors in the human thymus. The sample also formed part of further work on human thymus T cells. That source reports: Thymus tissue was removed during corrective cardiac surgery. Gene usage for V and J segments appeared biased in thymic and blood repertoires. Related studies noted strongly shared thymic repertoires across unrelated people.

The sequenced material came from thymocytes. The source of this sequence is a girl under two years old with a congenital heart defect.

The CDR3 spells CASSRGQYSNQPQHF. The CDR3 DNA reads TGTGCCAGCAGCCGGGGACAGTATAGCAATCAGCCCCAGCATTTT. J is TRBJ1-5 and V is TRBV6-6; the match to TRBD1 covers 7 bases. Germline values: CDR1 MNHNY, CDR2 SVGAGI (reference sequence). The CDR3 has 15 residues. V shed 6 bases, J shed 0 bases, and the junction held 5 bases outside the gene matches.